The TCR beta chain described here comes from a study of T cell responses to AZD1222 COVID-19 vaccine. Whole-study context: Second doses were pooled across both intervals (about 4 or about 12 weeks). General study findings and limits: Donors were mostly white British, more females; clonal diversity possibly underestimated. An increase in Spike-specific TCR breadth and depth was observed after two AZD1222 doses.

Sequencing was performed with immunoSEQ multiplex PCR; in TCRdb, only in-frame clones are kept and a portion is missing. The sample holds fewer than 130,000 clones, 80% to 95% seen once. A remark on this clone: Its target is unknown.

Trimming stripped 1 base from V and 3 bases from J, with 6 bases between. CDR1 and CDR2 from the germline V gene are KGHDR and SFDVKD. The CDR3 covers 14 residues. The gene calls are TRBV24-1 and TRBJ1-5; D is uncertain. This sequence was found in an adult in good health. The sequenced sample was peripheral blood, obtained on day 0 of AZD1222 vaccination. This CDR3 reads CATSDFTDNQPQHF. CDR3 coding DNA: TGTGCCACCAGTGATTTTACCGACAATCAGCCCCAGCATTTT.